This TCR beta chain was captured in a study of T cell responses to AZD1222 COVID-19 vaccine. Findings and limits, study-wide: Spike-specific TCR breadth rose after two AZD1222 doses, and depth rose as well. Variant regions that are unmutated are reportedly the target of nearly half of spike-specific TCRs. Clonal diversity may have been underestimated in mostly white British donors.

Produced via immunoSEQ multiplex PCR; TCRdb's table is partial and in-frame only. The sample comprises 180,000 or so clones, more than 75% of which are singletons, and 25% to 30% rests with the top ten. The length of the CDR3 is 12 residues. Per the germline V gene, CDR1 is MNHEY and CDR2 is SVGEGT. The V and J ends lost 5 bases and 8 bases respectively, with 12 bases between them. As for this clone: Its antigen is currently unknown.

This TCR derives from an adult who received the AZD1222 COVID-19 vaccine. V is TRBV6-2 or TRBV6-3 and J is TRBJ1-2; D unclear. The sequences come from peripheral blood, collected 28 days after the second AZD1222 dose. The CDR3 coding sequence is TGTGCCAGCAGTCCCCCGGGGTGGGGCTACACCTTC. It specifies CASSPPGWGYTF.